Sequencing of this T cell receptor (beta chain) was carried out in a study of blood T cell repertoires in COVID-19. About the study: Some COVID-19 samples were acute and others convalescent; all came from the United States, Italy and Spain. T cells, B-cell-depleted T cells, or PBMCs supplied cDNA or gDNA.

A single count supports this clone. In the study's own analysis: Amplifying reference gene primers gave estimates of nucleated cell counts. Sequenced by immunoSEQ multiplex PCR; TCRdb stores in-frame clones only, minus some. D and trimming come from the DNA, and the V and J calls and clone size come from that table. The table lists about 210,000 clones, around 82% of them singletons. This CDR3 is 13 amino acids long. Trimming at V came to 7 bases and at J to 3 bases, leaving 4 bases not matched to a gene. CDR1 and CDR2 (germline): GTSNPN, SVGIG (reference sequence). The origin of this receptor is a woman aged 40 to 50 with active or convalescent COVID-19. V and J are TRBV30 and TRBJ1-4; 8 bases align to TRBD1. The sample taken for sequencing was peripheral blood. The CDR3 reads CASRGRPNEKLFF. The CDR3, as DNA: TGTGCCTCCAGGGGGCGACCTAATGAAAAACTGTTTTTT.